The T cell receptor beta chain under discussion was sequenced for a study of glioma-infiltrating T cells after dendritic cell vaccination. Germline-derived CDR1 and CDR2 are SGHAT and FQNNGV. V lost 5 bases to trimming and J lost 1 base, with 8 bases between them. This CDR3 is 14 amino acids long. TCRB CDR3 was amplified from 2 ug genomic DNA or less. The PCR used 60 V beta and 13 J beta primers. Sequencing was performed with immunoSEQ multiplex PCR; in TCRdb, only in-frame clones are kept and a portion is missing. Of some 70,000 clones listed, approximately 81% are singletons. This clonotype was obtained from a human donor with glioblastoma. The rearrangement uses TRBV11-2 and TRBJ1-4; tentatively, D is TRBD1 (5 bases). Sequenced here: blood, sampled before dendritic cell vaccination. CDR3 nucleotides: TGTGCCAGCAGCGGGGCGCAAACTAATGAAAAACTGTTTTTT. This gives the protein CASSGAQTNEKLFF. Based on the CDR3 plus reference TRBV11-2 and TRBJ1-4, the full variable domain is EAGVAQSPRYKIIEKRQSVAFWCNPISGHATLYWYQQILGQGPKLLIQFQNNGVVDDSQLPKDRFSAERLKGVDSTLKIQPAKLEDSAVYLCASSGAQTNEKLFFGSGTQLSVL.